This T cell receptor beta chain stems from a study of shared clonotypes between healthy human individuals. Whole-study findings and limits: Unshared clonotypes carried lower generation probabilities than those common to all four donors. Sequencing depth was predicted to influence how clonotypes are shared among donors. Naive subsets generally exceeded memory subsets in estimated richness.

To note about this clone: The target antigen is unknown.

Naive CD8 cells lacked CD45RO, underwent positive selection for CCR7 and left out terminally differentiated effector memory CD45RA+ cells. The V end lost 4 bases, the J end lost 1 base, and 13 bases lay between the germline ends. CDR3 length: 15 amino acids. Per germline, CDR1 LNHDA and CDR2 SQIVND (reference sequence). Sequenced by immunoSEQ multiplex PCR; TCRdb stores in-frame clones only, minus some. This table has about 1,900,000 clones, about 94% appearing once. The sequencing input was naive CD8+ T cells sorted from blood. This chain links TRBV19 with TRBJ1-2; no definite D call. The clonotype comes from a man aged 18-30 years in good health. CDR3 loop: CASSTRTENNYGYTF. Written as DNA, the CDR3 is TGTGCCAGTAGTACTAGGACGGAGAATAACTATGGCTACACCTTC.